This entry lists 23 T cell receptor beta chains sequenced from one sample in a study of Ad26.COV2.S vaccination and SARS-CoV-2 variants. Profiled with immunoSEQ multiplex PCR; TCRdb holds only in-frame clones, not every one. Among 510,000 or so clones, approximately 90% were seen once, and the ten largest hold about 13%. This sample's treatment: 15 to 20 received Ad26.COV2.S at low or high dose, single or two shots; several received placebo; per-sample allocation not given. Sampling happened 63 days after the first vaccine or placebo injection. The material was peripheral blood, obtained in a trial of Ad26.COV2.S vaccine versus placebo. These receptor sequences come from a person aged 18-60 years who received the Ad26.COV2.S COVID-19 vaccine or a placebo.

J is TRBJ1-5 and V is TRBV30, with 9 bases identical to TRBD1. V dropped 3 bases and J dropped 3; count of bases not matched to a gene: 6. Per the germline V gene, CDR1 is GTSNPN and CDR2 is SVGIG (reference sequence). CDR3 length: 15 residues. CDR3 DNA: TGTGCCTGGAGACCGGACAGGGGAAACAATCAGCCCCAGCATTTT. It codes for CAWRPDRGNNQPQHF.

The gene calls are TRBV5-1 and TRBJ2-3; the D call may be TRBD1 or TRBD2 (5 bases each). Trimming cost V 0 bases and J 3 bases, with 14 bases left between them. Germline-derived CDR1 and CDR2 are SGHRS and YFSETQ. CDR3 length: 16 amino acids. In DNA form, the CDR3 reads TGCGCCAGCAGCTTGGGGCTGGGGGAGAGGACAGATACGCAGTATTTT. Encoded protein: CASSLGLGERTDTQYF.

The chain combines TRBV30 with TRBJ1-4, with D perhaps TRBD1 (6 bases). Per the germline V gene, CDR1 is GTSNPN and CDR2 is SVGIG (reference sequence). This CDR3 is 15 amino acids long. V was clipped by 2 bases and J by 2 bases, with 12 bases between them. CDR3 sequence (DNA): TGTGCCTGGAGTACCGGACAGCTTACTAATGAAAAACTGTTTTTT. Its protein product is CAWSTGQLTNEKLFF.

The sample holds one count of this clone. J is TRBJ2-3 and V is TRBV18; weak D call: TRBD1 (6 bases). The V gene's germline CDR1 is KGHSH and CDR2 LQKENI. Trimming removed 5 bases at V and 6 bases at J, with 12 bases between. CDR3 length: 13 residues. CDR3 protein: CASSGQRMDTQYF. The CDR3 DNA sequence: TGTGCCAGCTCAGGACAGCGTATGGATACGCAGTATTTT.

CDR3 loop: CASSLGQGSNEKLFF. The CDR3 coding sequence is TGCGCCAGCAGCTTGGGACAGGGATCTAATGAAAAACTGTTTTTT. The rearrangement joins TRBV5-1 to TRBJ1-4, with 7 nucleotides matching TRBD1. After removal of 0 bases from V and 3 bases from J, the junction contained 2 bases not matched to a gene. The CDR3 loop spans 15 amino acids. Germline values: CDR1 SGHRS, CDR2 YFSETQ.

The chain links TRBV19 to TRBJ2-4, with D tentatively TRBD1 (5 bases). The CDR3 is made up of 15 amino acids. V gave up 3 bases and J gave up 7 bases, with 16 bases separating them. Germline CDR1 LNHDA, CDR2 SQIVND (reference sequence). CDR3 sequence reads: CASSISGFGWNIQYF. The DNA of the CDR3 is TGTGCCAGTAGTATTTCAGGGTTTGGGTGGAACATTCAGTACTTC. The full variable domain, completed using reference TRBV19 and TRBJ2-4, is DGGITQSPKYLFRKEGQNVTLSCEQNLNHDAMYWYRQDPGQGLRLIYYSQIVNDFQKGDIAEGYSVSREKKESFPLTVTSAQKNPTAFYLCASSISGFGWNIQYFGAGTRLSVL.

The chain carries TRBV4-3 and TRBJ2-7; 8 bases agree with TRBD1. V shed 1 base, J shed 6 bases, and the junction held 5 bases outside the gene matches. Germline V gives CDR1 LGHNA, CDR2 YSLEER. The CDR3 has 14 residues. This CDR3 reads CASSQGAGGGEQYF. The CDR3 DNA sequence: TGCGCCAGCAGCCAAGGGGCAGGGGGCGGCGAGCAGTACTTC.

The chain recombines TRBV20-1 with TRBJ2-3, with TRBD2 matching over 10 bases. The germline V gene encodes CDR1 DFQATT and CDR2 SNEGSKA (reference sequence). Unmatched junction bases numbered 8, after V lost 3 bases and J lost 5 bases. The CDR3 spans 15 residues. The CDR3 loop reads CSASSLAGVGDTQYF. The CDR3 DNA sequence: TGCAGTGCTAGTAGTCTAGCGGGAGTGGGAGATACGCAGTATTTT.

The rearrangement joins TRBV6-2 or TRBV6-3 to TRBJ2-7, with TRBD2 matching over 7 bases. After removal of 5 bases from V and 3 bases from J, the junction contained 10 bases not matched to a gene. CDR3 length: 15 residues. Germline CDR1 reads MNHEY; CDR2 reads SVGEGT. The CDR3 sequence: CASSIIPSGGYEQYF. CDR3 DNA: TGTGCCAGCAGTATAATACCTAGCGGAGGCTACGAGCAGTACTTC.

The V call is TRBV7-6, the J call TRBJ2-2; 8 bases fit TRBD1. Unmatched junction bases numbered 6, after V lost 4 bases and J lost 5 bases. The CDR3 is 15 amino acids. Germline V gene lookup returns CDR1 SGHVS and CDR2 FNYEAQ. The CDR3 DNA reads TGTGCCAGCAGCTACGGACAGGGAAGAACCGGGGAGCTGTTTTTT. It codes for CASSYGQGRTGELFF.

The chain carries TRBV4-2 and TRBJ2-5, with 7 bases matching TRBD2. CDR1 is LGHNA, CDR2 YNFKEQ, per germline. V dropped 1 base and J dropped 4; count of bases not matched to a gene: 6. This CDR3 region has 15 residues. The CDR3 region has the DNA TGTGCCAGCAGCCAAGGTCAGGGAGGGCGAGAGACCCAGTACTTC. Translation gives CASSQGQGGRETQYF.

This clone was seen just once. V and J are TRBV27 and TRBJ1-4; D gene unclear. The V gene's germline CDR1 is MNHEY and CDR2 SMNVEV (reference sequence). Trimming removed 2 bases from V and 5 bases from J, with 18 bases in between. CDR3 size: 17 residues. The CDR3 spells CASSLDAMRPSNEKLFF. The DNA for the CDR3 is TGTGCCAGCAGTTTAGATGCCATGAGGCCGTCAAATGAAAAACTGTTTTTT. Full variable domain (remainder filled in from reference TRBV27 and TRBJ1-4): EAQVTQNPRYLITVTGKKLTVTCSQNMNHEYMSWYRQDPGLGLRQIYYSMNVEVTDKGDVPEGYKVSRKEKRNFPLILESPSPNQTSLYFCASSLDAMRPSNEKLFFGSGTQLSVL.

This sequence joins TRBV5-4 and TRBJ2-5; D might be TRBD2 (5 bases). Looked up from germline, CDR1 is SGHNT and CDR2 is YYREEE (reference sequence). The CDR3 is made up of 14 amino acids. Trimming took off 5 bases at V and 3 bases at J, with 14 bases between the two ends. CDR3 bases: TGTGCCAGCAGATGGGAGTTGCATGAAGAGACCCAGTACTTC. Translating it yields CASRWELHEETQYF.

V usage is TRBV6-6 and J usage is TRBJ1-1; D may be TRBD1 (5 bases). Per germline, CDR1 MNHNY and CDR2 SVGAGI (reference sequence). This CDR3 has 14 amino acids. V shed 0 bases and J shed 7 bases, with 12 bases lying between them. DNA of the CDR3: TGTGCCAGCAGTTACTCCAGGGTGGAAGGTGAAGCTTTCTTT. As protein: CASSYSRVEGEAFF.

The rearrangement joins TRBV6-5 to TRBJ1-1; 10 bases line up with TRBD1. The ends lost 6 bases at V and 4 bases at J; junction bases unmatched: 8. CDR1 MNHEY and CDR2 SVGAGI come from the germline V gene. There are 15 residues in the CDR3. The CDR3 region is CASRRQGAPVTEAFF. The CDR3 nucleotides read TGTGCCAGCAGAAGACAGGGGGCGCCGGTCACTGAAGCTTTCTTT.

V and J are TRBV11-2 and TRBJ1-5; D is ambiguous. V shed 1 base and J shed 4 bases, with 5 bases lying between them. Germline values: CDR1 SGHAT, CDR2 FQNNGV. This CDR3 region has 13 residues. DNA for the CDR3: TGTGCCAGCAGCTTAGGCGCTAATCAGCCCCAGCATTTT. Protein product: CASSLGANQPQHF. The whole variable domain, remainder taken from reference TRBV11-2 and TRBJ1-5, is EAGVAQSPRYKIIEKRQSVAFWCNPISGHATLYWYQQILGQGPKLLIQFQNNGVVDDSQLPKDRFSAERLKGVDSTLKIQPAKLEDSAVYLCASSLGANQPQHFGDGTRLSIL.

The chain couples TRBV6-5 to TRBJ1-1; 11 positions match TRBD1. CDR1 is MNHEY and CDR2 is SVGAGI in the germline V gene. After removal of 3 bases from V and 6 bases from J, the junction contained 3 bases not matched to a gene. This CDR3 spans 14 amino acids. The CDR3 here is CASSYRGQGAEAFF. The CDR3 region has the DNA TGTGCCAGCAGTTATAGGGGACAGGGGGCTGAAGCTTTCTTT.

The sample holds a few counts of this clone. Other DNA sequences from this sample encode an identical CDR3 as well. This chain connects TRBV5-1 to TRBJ2-7, with 14 bases aligning to TRBD2. Trimming removed 0 bases from V and 5 bases from J; junction bases left unmatched: 4. The CDR3 has 16 residues. CDR1 SGHRS and CDR2 YFSETQ come from the germline V gene. CDR3 bases: TGCGCCAGCAGCTTGGGGGGGACTAGCGGGAGCCACGAGCAGTACTTC. This sequence encodes CASSLGGTSGSHEQYF.

The genes are TRBV5-1 and TRBJ1-4; no firm D call. Trimming shortened V by 4 bases and J by 8 bases, and 9 bases separated the two germline ends. The CDR3 runs 12 residues. Germline values: CDR1 SGHRS, CDR2 YFSETQ. The CDR3 reads CASSPAREKLFF. CDR3 in DNA: TGCGCCAGCAGCCCTGCCCGGGAAAAACTGTTTTTT.

The rearrangement uses TRBV10-3 and TRBJ2-1, with 12 positions matching TRBD2. This CDR3 comprises 17 residues. With 3 bases clipped from V and 6 bases from J, the junction kept 9 bases outside the gene matches. From germline, CDR1 is ENHRY and CDR2 SYGVKD. CDR3 sequence: CAISDGLAGSGGNEQFF. The DNA for the CDR3 is TGTGCCATCAGTGACGGACTAGCGGGGTCCGGAGGCAATGAGCAGTTCTTC.

The chain uses TRBV7-2 and TRBJ1-1; no firm D call. Germline values: CDR1 SGHTA, CDR2 FQGNSA. The CDR3 covers 16 residues. The germline V and J ends were trimmed by 3 bases and 0 bases, with 14 bases remaining between them. CDR3 sequence: CASSFGTGLMNTEAFF. CDR3 nucleotide sequence: TGTGCCAGCAGCTTTGGTACCGGGCTCATGAACACTGAAGCTTTCTTT.

This chain uses TRBV9 with TRBJ1-5; 9 nucleotides agree with TRBD1. This CDR3 spans 15 amino acids. Unmatched junction bases numbered 3, after V lost 0 bases and J lost 5 bases. Germline loops: CDR1 SGDLS, CDR2 YYNGEE. For the CDR3, the DNA is TGTGCCAGCAGCGTAGAGGGACAGGGCGATCAGCCCCAGCATTTT. Encoded protein: CASSVEGQGDQPQHF.

The sample holds one count of this clone. The chain recombines TRBV14 with TRBJ2-1; TRBD1 matches at 12 bases. Germline trimming cut 0 bases from V and 15 bases from J; bases unmatched to any gene: 6. This CDR3 contains 14 residues. CDR1 SGHDN and CDR2 FVKESK come from the germline V gene. The CDR3: CASSQEGQGAQRFF. The CDR3 coding sequence is TGTGCCAGCAGCCAAGAGGGACAGGGGGCGCAGCGGTTCTTC.